The 19 T cell receptor beta chains presented below share a single source sample, sequenced in a study of control samples from healthy donors and cancer patients. The method was immunoSEQ multiplex PCR; TCRdb's version includes in-frame clones alone and lacks a portion of them. The table records under 450,000 clones, about nine tenths of them present only once. Sequencing was done on a sample of PBMCs. These receptor sequences come from a man in his forties or fifties with head and neck cancer.

The J gene is TRBJ1-3, the V gene TRBV19; 11 bases match TRBD1. The CDR3 has 16 residues. V lost 6 bases, J lost 8 bases, and 12 bases stayed unmatched. Germline V CDR1 and CDR2: LNHDA, SQIVND (reference sequence). The DNA for the CDR3 is TGTGCCAGTAGACGCCCCAAAGGACAGGGGGCAGACACCATATATTTT. This codes for CASRRPKGQGADTIYF.

The chain carries TRBV29-1 and TRBJ1-1, with D maybe TRBD1 (6 bases). Trimming pared 3 bases from V and 4 bases from J, leaving 12 bases between. The CDR3 is made up of 13 amino acids. CDR1 SQVTM and CDR2 ANQGSEA come from the germline V gene. CDR3 sequence (DNA): TGCAGCGTTGAGGATGAGGGGGGCACTGAAGCTTTCTTT. Its protein is CSVEDEGGTEAFF.

This rearrangement joins TRBV6-5 to TRBJ2-5, with 7 bases fitting TRBD1. CDR1 and CDR2 (germline): MNHEY, SVGAGI. The CDR3 runs to 15 residues. With V trimmed by 6 bases and J by 2 bases, 9 bases remained unmatched. The CDR3 nucleotides read TGTGCCAGCAGCCGACAGGGATGGGGACAAGAGACCCAGTACTTC. This translates into CASSRQGWGQETQYF.

The chain has TRBV27 and TRBJ1-6, with D perhaps matching TRBD1 (6 bases). V was cut by 2 bases and J by 7 bases, with 12 bases left in between. The germline gives CDR1 MNHEY, CDR2 SMNVEV (reference sequence). This CDR3 has 15 amino acids. As DNA, the CDR3 is TGTGCCAGCAGTTTAGGGGGGCGGCGAAATTCACCCCTCCACTTT. Its protein product is CASSLGGRRNSPLHF.

V and J are TRBV30 and TRBJ2-7, with D uncertain. Germline values: CDR1 GTSNPN, CDR2 SVGIG (reference sequence). CDR3 length: 15 residues. V was pared by 2 bases and J by 7 bases, with 21 bases between. CDR3 region: CAWSTRLDWGGEQYF. The CDR3 nucleotides read TGTGCCTGGAGTACGCGTTTGGATTGGGGTGGGGAGCAGTACTTC.

The gene calls are TRBV9 and TRBJ1-2; D may be TRBD1 (5 bases). Trimming took 2 bases from V and 4 from J, leaving 12 bases between them. CDR1 and CDR2 from the germline V gene are SGDLS and YYNGEE. The CDR3 has 14 amino acids. The CDR3 protein is CASSVGPYRYGYTF. CDR3 bases: TGTGCCAGCAGCGTGGGGCCTTACCGCTATGGCTACACCTTC.

The V and J genes are TRBV19 and TRBJ1-1; D gene ambiguous. From germline, CDR1 is LNHDA and CDR2 SQIVND (reference sequence). V was pared by 2 bases and J by 6 bases, with 7 bases between. The CDR3 has 12 amino acids. The CDR3 region is CASSISIAEAFF. CDR3 bases: TGTGCCAGTAGTATAAGTATCGCTGAAGCTTTCTTT. The full variable domain, in which reference TRBV19 and TRBJ1-1 provide the parts outside the CDR3, is DGGITQSPKYLFRKEGQNVTLSCEQNLNHDAMYWYRQDPGQGLRLIYYSQIVNDFQKGDIAEGYSVSREKKESFPLTVTSAQKNPTAFYLCASSISIAEAFFGQGTRLTVV.

V and J are TRBV7-9 and TRBJ2-1; either TRBD1 or TRBD2 may supply D (5 bases each). The CDR3 consists of 12 residues. Trimming pared 2 bases from V and 7 bases from J, leaving 6 bases between. Germline V gene data show CDR1 as SEHNR and CDR2 as FQNEAQ (reference sequence). The CDR3 here is CASSLWGNEQFF. The CDR3 DNA is TGTGCCAGCAGCTTATGGGGGAATGAGCAGTTCTTC.

The chain recombines TRBV28 with TRBJ2-7; the match to TRBD2 covers 11 bases. Germline CDR1 reads MDHEN; CDR2 reads SYDVKM. V lost 2 bases, J lost 3 bases, and 3 bases stayed unmatched. This CDR3 spans 15 amino acids. CDR3 nucleotides: TGTGCCAGCAGTTTACAACTAGCGGGAGTCTACGAGCAGTACTTC. Protein product: CASSLQLAGVYEQYF.

The rearrangement links TRBV28 to TRBJ2-7; perhaps TRBD2 as D (6 bases). CDR1 is MDHEN and CDR2 is SYDVKM in the germline V gene. V was clipped by 2 bases and J by 4 bases, with 9 bases between them. This CDR3 spans 13 amino acids. The CDR3 sequence: CASSLAGKYEQYF. In nucleotides, the CDR3 is TGTGCCAGCAGTTTAGCGGGGAAATACGAGCAGTACTTC.

The chain links TRBV28 to TRBJ2-7; D not certain. Germline CDR1 reads MDHEN; CDR2 reads SYDVKM. CDR3 size: 13 residues. The V end lost 8 bases, the J end lost 2 bases, and 13 bases lay between the germline ends. CDR3 nucleotides: TGTGCCAGCGGCCCGGCCCCGCCCTACGAGCAGTACTTC. Translation: CASGPAPPYEQYF.

The CDR3 DNA sequence: TGTGCCAGCAGCCAAGATGGGGACACCACCTACGAGCAGTACTTC. It yields the protein CASSQDGDTTYEQYF. V gene TRBV4-2 combines with J gene TRBJ2-7; D may be TRBD1 (6 bases). Germline V gene sequence: CDR1 LGHNA, CDR2 YNFKEQ. The V end lost 0 bases, the J end lost 2 bases, and 11 bases lay between the germline ends. The CDR3 runs 15 residues.

The rearrangement links TRBV11-2 to TRBJ2-7; maybe TRBD1 (6 bases). Trimming shortened V by 9 bases and J by 2 bases, and 17 bases separated the two germline ends. This CDR3 is built from 14 residues. The V gene's germline CDR1 is SGHAT and CDR2 FQNNGV. The CDR3 loop is CASGVGAGPYEQYF. CDR3 sequence (DNA): TGTGCCAGTGGGGTGGGGGCCGGACCCTACGAGCAGTACTTC.

V usage is TRBV25-1 and J usage is TRBJ2-5; D ambiguous. The length of the CDR3 is 13 residues. CDR1 and CDR2 from the germline V gene are MGHDK and SYGVNS. Trimming shortened V by 5 bases and J by 0 bases, and 7 bases separated the two germline ends. The CDR3 spells CASSKGYQETQYF. Here the CDR3 DNA reads TGTGCCAGCAGTAAGGGCTACCAAGAGACCCAGTACTTC.

The V and J genes are TRBV18 and TRBJ2-5; no reliable D call. Trimming took off 0 bases at V and 13 bases at J, with 18 bases between the two ends. There are 14 residues in the CDR3. Per germline, CDR1 KGHSH and CDR2 LQKENI. DNA for the CDR3: TGTGCCAGCTCACCACCGGTTTATTCCCAGGAACTGTACTTC. Amino acid sequence: CASSPPVYSQELYF.

The chain couples TRBV7-2 to TRBJ1-2; D not resolved. The CDR3 covers 14 residues. Germline V lookup: CDR1 SGHTA, CDR2 FQGNSA. The V gene lost 5 bases and the J gene lost 3 bases, with 13 bases spanning the gap. Written as DNA, the CDR3 is TGTGCCAGCAGCCCACTCTCGCGGGACTATGGCTACACCTTC. It yields the protein CASSPLSRDYGYTF. The full variable domain, in which reference TRBV7-2 and TRBJ1-2 provide the parts outside the CDR3, is GAGVSQSPSNKVTEKGKDVELRCDPISGHTALYWYRQSLGQGLEFLIYFQGNSAPDKSGLPSDRFSAERTGGSVSTLTIQRTQQEDSAVYLCASSPLSRDYGYTFGSGTRLTVV.

The chain combines TRBV28 with TRBJ1-2, with D possibly matching TRBD1 (5 bases). The CDR3 loop spans 11 amino acids. V was clipped by 5 bases and J by 4 bases, with 5 bases between them. Germline lookup yields CDR1 MDHEN and CDR2 SYDVKM. The CDR3 DNA is TGTGCCAGCAGTGACAGCTATGGCTACACCTTC. This gives the protein CASSDSYGYTF.

The V gene is TRBV5-6, the J gene TRBJ1-5; D call uncertain. Germline V gene lookup returns CDR1 SGHDT and CDR2 YYEEEE. This CDR3 has 14 amino acids. With 4 bases removed from V and 2 bases from J, the gap between germline ends came to 10 bases. The CDR3 bases are TGTGCCAGCAGCCCATGGAGGCGCAATCAGCCCCAGCATTTT. As protein: CASSPWRRNQPQHF. The whole variable domain, remainder taken from reference TRBV5-6 and TRBJ1-5, is DAGVTQSPTHLIKTRGQQVTLRCSPKSGHDTVSWYQQALGQGPQFIFQYYEEEERQRGNFPDRFSGHQFPNYSSELNVNALLLGDSALYLCASSPWRRNQPQHFGDGTRLSIL.

CDR3 amino acids: CASTNSWTDTQYF. CDR3 DNA: TGTGCCAGTACCAATTCGTGGACAGATACGCAGTATTTT. The rearrangement joins TRBV19 to TRBJ2-3; the D is unclear. CDR1 and CDR2 (germline): LNHDA, SQIVND (reference sequence). There are 13 residues in the CDR3. V was trimmed by 7 bases and J by 3 bases, leaving 11 bases between them. The complete variable domain, with remaining parts taken from reference TRBV19 and TRBJ2-3, reads DGGITQSPKYLFRKEGQNVTLSCEQNLNHDAMYWYRQDPGQGLRLIYYSQIVNDFQKGDIAEGYSVSREKKESFPLTVTSAQKNPTAFYLCASTNSWTDTQYFGPGTRLTVL.